The 20 T cell receptor beta chains given below trace back to one sample, sequenced in a study of early T cells in non-severe SARS-CoV-2 infection. TCRdb processed the 5' RACE reads anew with MiXCR; each CDR3 protein has one entry. The sample lists some 38,000 distinct CDR3 sequences; 5.5% were seen once. The sample in question was whole blood, obtained at baseline. These receptors originate from an adult who was a healthcare worker with PCR-confirmed SARS-CoV-2 infection or an uninfected control (not recorded which).

This clonotype came up many times. V and J are TRBV14 and TRBJ2-7, with D tentatively TRBD1 or TRBD2 (5 bases each). Germline assignment: CDR1 SGHDN and CDR2 FVKESK. The CDR3 has 13 amino acids. Trimming removed 2 bases from V and 7 bases from J, with 12 bases in between. CDR3 bases: TGTGCCAGCAGCCAACTCCAGAGGGGAGAGCAGTACTTC. It specifies CASSQLQRGEQYF.

This clonotype was picked up many times. The rearrangement joins TRBV5-1 to TRBJ2-7; 8 bases fit TRBD2. The CDR3 extends over 14 amino acids. V dropped 1 base and J dropped 2; count of bases not matched to a gene: 2. Looked up from germline, CDR1 is SGHRS and CDR2 is YFSETQ. CDR3 nucleotide sequence: TGCGCCAGCAGCTTGTACGGGGGGGCCTACGAGCAGTACTTC. As protein: CASSLYGGAYEQYF.

This clonotype was recorded many times. The rearrangement uses TRBV2 and TRBJ2-7; 7 bases match TRBD1. The CDR3 runs 13 residues. V dropped 5 bases and J dropped 2; count of bases not matched to a gene: 3. Germline V gene sequence: CDR1 SNHLY, CDR2 FYNNEI. CDR3 protein: CASSRDRPYEQYF. The CDR3, as DNA: TGTGCCAGCAGTCGGGACAGACCCTACGAGCAGTACTTC.

This clonotype was detected many times. This sequence joins TRBV6-2 or TRBV6-3 and TRBJ2-2; D might be TRBD1 (5 bases). CDR3 size: 14 residues. Germline CDR1 and CDR2: MNHEY and SVGEGT. Trimming left V 9 bases short and J 5 bases short, with 16 bases between. CDR3 amino acids: CARPDNTVTGELFF. The DNA of the CDR3 is TGTGCCAGGCCGGACAATACGGTGACCGGGGAGCTGTTTTTT.

This clonotype was counted many times. The chain employs TRBV5-5 and TRBJ1-2; no clear D gene. In germline, CDR1 is SGHKS, CDR2 YYEKEE (reference sequence). The CDR3 length is 12 residues. V lost 3 bases to trimming and J lost 7 bases, with 10 bases between them. The CDR3 here is CASSSRGGGYTF. DNA for the CDR3: TGTGCCAGCAGCTCCAGAGGAGGTGGCTACACCTTC.

This clonotype was seen at least ten times. This chain joins TRBV24-1 and TRBJ2-6; D is ambiguous. Germline V gene sequence: CDR1 KGHDR, CDR2 SFDVKD. CDR3 size: 12 residues. V lost 9 bases to trimming and J lost 5 bases, with 7 bases between them. The CDR3 bases are TGTGCCACCTCTGATAGGGCCAACGTCCTGACTTTC. It codes for CATSDRANVLTF.

Comments on this clonotype: A much more abundant neighbour one base away suggests this may be a read error. The chain is built from TRBV10-1 and TRBJ1-1; D perhaps matches TRBD1 (6 bases). Trimming took off 6 bases at V and 5 bases at J, with 16 bases between the two ends. The germline gives CDR1 WNHNN, CDR2 SYGVQD (reference sequence). The CDR3 is 14 amino acids. In nucleotides, the CDR3 is TGCGCCAGCAGCCCCTCCCCTGGACAGACTGAAGCTTTCTTT. Its translation is CASSPSPGQTEAFF.

This chain links TRBV20-1 with TRBJ1-1, with 8 positions matching TRBD1. CDR3 length equals 15 residues. The junction had 6 bases not matched to a gene; V was cut back by 1 base and J by 2 bases. Germline-derived CDR1 and CDR2 are DFQATT and SNEGSKA (reference sequence). Here the CDR3 reads CSARATDRGNTEAFF. The CDR3, as DNA: TGCAGTGCTAGAGCGACAGACAGGGGTAACACTGAAGCTTTCTTT.

This clonotype appeared many times. This chain links TRBV21-1 with TRBJ1-5; the table gives TRBD1 as D, unverified against the DNA. TRBV21-1 is assigned pseudogene status. The CDR3 covers 17 residues. CDR3 in amino acids: CASTTSNRGRSNQPQHF. In nucleotides, the CDR3 is TGTGCCAGCACCACGTCGAACAGGGGGCGAAGCAATCAGCCCCAGCATTTT.

In its sample, this clonotype was seen many times. The chain is built from TRBV7-8 and TRBJ2-2; 9 positions match TRBD1. Germline V gene lookup returns CDR1 SGHVS and CDR2 FQNEAQ. V was clipped by 5 bases and J by 0 bases; unmatched bases: 13. The CDR3 sequence is 19 residues long. CDR3 bases: TGTGCCAGCAGCCGGAATCCCGGGACAGGGTTCGCGAACACCGGGGAGCTGTTTTTT. It yields the protein CASSRNPGTGFANTGELFF. The full variable domain, with the rest looked up from reference TRBV7-8 and TRBJ2-2, is GAGVSQSPRYKVAKRGQDVALRCDPISGHVSLFWYQQALGQGPEFLTYFQNEAQLDKSGLPSDRFFAERPEGSVSTLKIQRTQQEDSAVYLCASSRNPGTGFANTGELFFGEGSRLTVL.

A few counts support this clonotype. CDR3 loop: CATIRGGGGTEAFF. The DNA for the CDR3 is TGTGCCACCATACGCGGAGGAGGTGGCACTGAAGCTTTCTTT. The chain employs TRBV15 and TRBJ1-1; D gene unclear. Germline CDR1 and CDR2: LNHNV and YYDKDF (reference sequence). Trimming left V 7 bases short and J 4 bases short, with 16 bases between. The CDR3 length is 14 residues.

This clonotype was observed a few times. The CDR3 DNA follows: TGTGCCAGCAGCCTTACTGACGGAGCCAACGAGCAGTACTTC. Its translation: CASSLTDGANEQYF. The chain couples TRBV7-7 to TRBJ2-7; D is ambiguous. Germline CDR1 and CDR2: SSHAT and FNYEAQ (reference sequence). The CDR3 is made up of 14 amino acids. Trimming cost V 5 bases and J 5 bases, with 16 bases left between them.

This clonotype was counted between two and nine times. J is TRBJ2-5 and V is TRBV12-3 or TRBV12-4; D is unresolved. V was pared by 5 bases and J by 5 bases, with 9 bases between. CDR3 length: 12 residues. CDR3 nucleotides: TGTGCCAGCAGTACCCCTTGGGAGACCCAGTACTTC. Translated: CASSTPWETQYF.

This clonotype was detected ten times or more. This chain connects TRBV7-8 to TRBJ2-1; 7 bases agree with TRBD1. The CDR3 loop spans 15 amino acids. CDR1 is SGHVS and CDR2 is FQNEAQ in the germline V gene. Unmatched junction bases numbered 12, after V lost 5 bases and J lost 8 bases. The CDR3 coding sequence is TGTGCCAGCAGCAAAAACCGGGACAGTTATTATGAGCAGTTCTTC. Protein product: CASSKNRDSYYEQFF.

This clonotype occurred many times. The genes are TRBV5-4 and TRBJ2-7, with 7 bases identical to TRBD1. The CDR3 length is 13 residues. Germline CDR1 SGHNT, CDR2 YYREEE (reference sequence). V lost 1 base, J lost 4 bases, and 2 bases stayed unmatched. The CDR3 bases are TGTGCCAGCAGCTTGAACAGGGGTTACGAGCAGTACTTC. Residues: CASSLNRGYEQYF. The full variable domain, rest sourced from reference TRBV5-4 and TRBJ2-7, is ETGVTQSPTHLIKTRGQQVTLRCSSQSGHNTVSWYQQALGQGPQFIFQYYREEENGRGNFPPRFSGLQFPNYSSELNVNALELDDSALYLCASSLNRGYEQYFGPGTRLTVT.

At least ten counts were recorded for this clonotype. The genes are TRBV29-1 and TRBJ1-1; perhaps TRBD1 as D (6 bases). Germline V gene sequence: CDR1 SQVTM, CDR2 ANQGSEA. Trimming removed 7 bases at V and 0 bases at J, with 9 bases between. The CDR3 sequence is 12 residues long. CDR3 amino acids: CSAGHMNTEAFF. CDR3 DNA: TGCAGCGCGGGACACATGAACACTGAAGCTTTCTTT.

The chain links TRBV6-1 to TRBJ1-2; no clear D gene. V shed 2 bases and J shed 5 bases, with 12 bases lying between them. From germline, CDR1 is MNHNS and CDR2 SASEGT. The CDR3 extends over 14 amino acids. CDR3 sequence reads: CASSERSYSYGYTF. As DNA, the CDR3 is TGTGCCAGCAGTGAAAGGAGTTACAGTTATGGCTACACCTTC.

This clonotype occurred many times. The gene calls are TRBV20-1 and TRBJ2-5; 10 bases are a match to TRBD1. Trimming cost V 6 bases and J 2 bases; bases outside gene matches: 9. The CDR3 spans 15 residues. Per the germline V gene, CDR1 is DFQATT and CDR2 is SNEGSKA (reference sequence). This chain's CDR3 is CSAGKGQGIQETQYF. CDR3 sequence (DNA): TGCAGTGCGGGGAAGGGACAGGGGATACAAGAGACCCAGTACTTC.

The chain couples TRBV11-2 to TRBJ2-2; no clear D gene. The germline CDR1 and CDR2 sequences are SGHAT and FQNNGV. Deletions cut 4 bases from V and 4 bases from J, with 4 bases between. The CDR3 has 12 residues. CDR3 sequence: CASSWSTGELFF. Written as DNA, the CDR3 is TGTGCCAGCAGCTGGAGCACCGGGGAGCTGTTTTTT.

Many counts were recorded for this clonotype. This sequence joins TRBV4-1 and TRBJ1-6; unclear D gene. The germline V gene encodes CDR1 MGHRA and CDR2 YSYEKL. The CDR3 length is 17 residues. V was clipped by 3 bases and J by 0 bases, with 12 bases between them. The chain's CDR3 is CASSQKSQSSYNSPLHF. CDR3 coding DNA: TGCGCCAGCAGCCAGAAGTCTCAGAGCTCCTATAATTCACCCCTCCACTTT.